This passage covers 21 T cell receptor beta chains from one sample sequenced in a study of blood T cell repertoires in COVID-19. Only in-frame clones appear in the TCRdb table, and some are missing; sequencing was by immunoSEQ multiplex PCR. The sample includes some 170,000 clones, approximately 88% of them seen just once. Source material: peripheral blood. These receptors all stem from a woman aged 40-49 years with COVID-19, enrolled during active disease.

V usage is TRBV9 and J usage is TRBJ2-7; 7 bases align to TRBD1. The J segment lost 5 bases and the V segment lost 0 bases, leaving 14 bases of the junction unmatched. Per germline, CDR1 SGDLS and CDR2 YYNGEE. The CDR3 contains 17 residues. The CDR3 protein is CASSVEGETGLSHEQYF. In DNA, the CDR3 is TGTGCCAGCAGCGTAGAGGGAGAGACAGGGCTGTCCCACGAGCAGTACTTC.

The chain is built from TRBV7-8 and TRBJ1-5, with 8 bases lining up with TRBD1. There are 15 residues in the CDR3. Per germline, CDR1 SGHVS and CDR2 FQNEAQ. Germline trimming cut 5 bases from V and 4 bases from J; bases unmatched to any gene: 7. In nucleotides, the CDR3 is TGTGCCAGCAGCCCCCAGACAGGGGCAAATCAGCCCCAGCATTTT. Translating gives CASSPQTGANQPQHF.

The chain is built from TRBV18 and TRBJ1-1, with a weak D call TRBD1 (5 bases). V was clipped by 4 bases and J by 1 base, with 16 bases between them. The V gene's germline CDR1 is KGHSH and CDR2 LQKENI. The CDR3 sequence is 16 residues long. The CDR3 coding sequence is TGTGCCAGCTCACGAAGCGGGGGACGGCAGAACACTGAAGCTTTCTTT. Translating gives CASSRSGGRQNTEAFF.

The CDR3 DNA reads TGTGCCAGCAGACTGGGGACAGCCTCCTACGAGCAGTACTTC. Its protein product is CASRLGTASYEQYF. This rearrangement joins TRBV6-6 to TRBJ2-7; 7 bases are a match to TRBD1. The germline gives CDR1 MNHNY, CDR2 SVGAGI (reference sequence). The trim removed 6 bases at V and 0 bases at J, leaving 5 bases unmatched. The length of the CDR3 is 14 residues.

J is TRBJ2-3 and V is TRBV3-1 (or the pseudogene TRBV3-2); 8 nucleotides line up with TRBD2. There are 16 residues in the CDR3. The germline gives CDR1 LGHDT, CDR2 YNNKEL (reference sequence). J gave up 2 bases and V 6 bases, and 10 bases lay outside the gene matches. CDR3 nucleotide sequence: TGTGCCAGCAGGCCGGGAGGGGGGCTCATCACAGATACGCAGTATTTT. Its translation is CASRPGGGLITDTQYF.

The J gene is TRBJ1-2, the V gene TRBV7-9, with unresolved D. CDR3 length: 10 amino acids. CDR1 is SEHNR, CDR2 FQNEAQ, per germline (reference sequence). Trimming shortened V by 3 bases and J by 6 bases, and 2 bases separated the two germline ends. Here the CDR3 reads CASSFNGYTF. CDR3 nucleotides: TGTGCCAGCAGCTTCAATGGCTACACCTTC.

In this sample, this clone turned up once. The chain has TRBV18 and TRBJ1-1, with TRBD1 matching over 9 bases. This CDR3 has 14 amino acids. Trimming took 0 bases from V and 5 from J; bases not matched to a gene: 1. Germline-derived CDR1 and CDR2 are KGHSH and LQKENI. CDR3 in DNA: TGTGCCAGCTCACCACCACAGGGGGCTACTGAAGCTTTCTTT. Translating it yields CASSPPQGATEAFF.

The CDR3 nucleotides read TGTGCCAGTAGTATAGCGCGACAGGCTTACAATGAGCAGTTCTTC. It encodes CASSIARQAYNEQFF. V and J are TRBV19 and TRBJ2-1; maybe TRBD1 (6 bases). Trimming removed 1 base from V and 4 bases from J, with 11 bases in between. CDR3 length: 15 amino acids. The V gene's germline CDR1 is LNHDA and CDR2 SQIVND (reference sequence).

Here the CDR3 DNA reads TGCGCCAGCAGCGGGATCCAAGAGACCCAGTACTTC. Translated, it gives CASSGIQETQYF. The chain combines TRBV10-1 with TRBJ2-5, with a tentative D call TRBD2 (5 bases). This CDR3 has 12 amino acids. Germline V gene sequence: CDR1 WNHNN, CDR2 SYGVQD (reference sequence). Trimming pared 6 bases from V and 1 base from J, leaving 6 bases between.

The rearrangement links TRBV7-3 to TRBJ2-1; D uncertain. The V gene lost 5 bases and the J gene lost 7 bases, with 12 bases spanning the gap. CDR3 length: 13 residues. The germline V gene has CDR1 SGHTA and CDR2 FQGTGA. The CDR3 sequence: CASSLAASNEQFF. The CDR3 DNA sequence: TGTGCCAGCAGCCTCGCGGCTAGTAATGAGCAGTTCTTC.

The chain combines TRBV15 with TRBJ1-5; D gene uncertain. This CDR3 is built from 13 residues. CDR1 is LNHNV and CDR2 is YYDKDF in the germline V gene (reference sequence). Trimming stripped 0 bases from V and 8 bases from J, with 8 bases between. The CDR3 bases are TGTGCCACCAGCAGAGACGGGTATAAGCCCCAGCATTTT. As protein: CATSRDGYKPQHF.

This chain uses TRBV27 with TRBJ2-5; maybe TRBD2 (5 bases). The V end lost 8 bases, the J end lost 1 base, and 14 bases lay between the germline ends. The germline gives CDR1 MNHEY, CDR2 SMNVEV (reference sequence). CDR3 length: 14 residues. The CDR3 DNA follows: TGTGCCAGCGGACTCGCGCCAACCCAAGAGACCCAGTACTTC. Its protein is CASGLAPTQETQYF.

The rearrangement joins TRBV4-2 to TRBJ2-1; 9 positions match TRBD2. This CDR3 has 16 amino acids. J lost 4 bases, V lost 1 base, and 5 bases had no gene match. Germline V gives CDR1 LGHNA, CDR2 YNFKEQ. CDR3 in amino acids: CASSQGSGGTYNEQFF. The DNA of the CDR3 is TGTGCCAGCAGCCAAGGGAGCGGGGGGACATACAATGAGCAGTTCTTC.

In its sample, this clone was seen a few times. The V and J genes are TRBV5-1 and TRBJ2-7; D possibly corresponds to TRBD1 (6 bases). CDR3 length: 15 residues. Germline CDR1 reads SGHRS; CDR2 reads YFSETQ. Deletions cut 5 bases from V and 0 bases from J, with 15 bases between. CDR3: CASRPDRLSSYEQYF. CDR3 DNA sequence: TGCGCCAGCAGACCCGACAGGCTGAGCTCCTACGAGCAGTACTTC.

This rearrangement joins TRBV7-2 to TRBJ1-6, with 8 bases aligning to TRBD1. The V and J ends lost 3 bases and 7 bases, in that order; junction bases with no gene match: 2. Germline CDR1 and CDR2: SGHTA and FQGNSA. The CDR3 loop spans 14 amino acids. In DNA form, the CDR3 reads TGTGCCAGCAGCTTCCGGGACAGGAATTCACCCCTCCACTTT. Translated, it gives CASSFRDRNSPLHF.

The V and J genes are TRBV6-6 and TRBJ1-1; 8 nucleotides agree with TRBD1. The CDR3 is 14 amino acids. Per germline, CDR1 MNHNY and CDR2 SVGAGI (reference sequence). V shed 6 bases, J shed 10 bases, and the junction held 13 bases outside the gene matches. The chain's CDR3 is CASSHNTDRARAFF. The CDR3 coding sequence is TGTGCCAGCAGCCATAATACGGACAGGGCGCGAGCTTTCTTT.

The rearrangement joins TRBV9 to TRBJ1-5, with 9 bases that match TRBD1. Germline assignment: CDR1 SGDLS and CDR2 YYNGEE. Trimming removed 0 bases from V and 4 bases from J; junction bases left unmatched: 2. This CDR3 has 15 residues. As DNA, the CDR3 is TGTGCCAGCAGCGTAGGGGGGACAGGGAATCAGCCCCAGCATTTT. Protein sequence: CASSVGGTGNQPQHF.

The chain links TRBV2 to TRBJ1-2; the D is unclear. The CDR3 totals 16 residues. The germline CDR1 and CDR2 sequences are SNHLY and FYNNEI. Trimming pared 0 bases from V and 1 base from J, leaving 12 bases between. CDR3 loop: CASSEAADFYNYGYTF. CDR3 DNA sequence: TGTGCCAGCAGTGAAGCAGCGGATTTTTATAACTATGGCTACACCTTC.

The V call is TRBV7-2, the J call TRBJ2-7, with 10 bases lining up with TRBD1. After removal of 4 bases from V and 6 bases from J, the junction contained 6 bases not matched to a gene. The germline V gene has CDR1 SGHTA and CDR2 FQGNSA. The CDR3 loop spans 14 amino acids. In nucleotides, the CDR3 is TGTGCCAGCAGCTCCGTAGACAGGGGGCTCGAGCAGTACTTC. This encodes CASSSVDRGLEQYF.

The genes are TRBV5-1 and TRBJ1-2, with a weak D call TRBD1 (5 bases). Trimming stripped 5 bases from V and 10 bases from J, with 12 bases between. The CDR3 loop spans 11 amino acids. Germline V CDR1 and CDR2: SGHRS, YFSETQ. The CDR3 DNA reads TGCGCCAGCAGGGCGGACAACTCCTACACCTTC. Its translation: CASRADNSYTF.

The J gene is TRBJ1-4, the V gene TRBV10-1, with D tentatively TRBD1 (6 bases). Germline V gene sequence: CDR1 WNHNN, CDR2 SYGVQD (reference sequence). CDR3 length: 14 residues. V was pared by 8 bases and J by 10 bases, with 20 bases between. The CDR3 is CASHPGGPKGKLFF. Written as DNA, the CDR3 is TGCGCCAGCCACCCCGGGGGGCCGAAGGGAAAACTGTTTTTT.